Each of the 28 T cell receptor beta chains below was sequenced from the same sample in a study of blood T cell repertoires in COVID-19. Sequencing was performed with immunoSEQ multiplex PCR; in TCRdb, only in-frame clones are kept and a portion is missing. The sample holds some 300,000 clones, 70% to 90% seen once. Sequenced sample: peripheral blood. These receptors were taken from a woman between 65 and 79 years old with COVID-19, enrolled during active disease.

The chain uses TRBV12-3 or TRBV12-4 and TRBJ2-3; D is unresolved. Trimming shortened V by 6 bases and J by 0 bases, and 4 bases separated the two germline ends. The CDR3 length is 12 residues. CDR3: CASSFSTDTQYF. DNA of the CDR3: TGTGCCAGCAGCTTTAGCACAGATACGCAGTATTTT.

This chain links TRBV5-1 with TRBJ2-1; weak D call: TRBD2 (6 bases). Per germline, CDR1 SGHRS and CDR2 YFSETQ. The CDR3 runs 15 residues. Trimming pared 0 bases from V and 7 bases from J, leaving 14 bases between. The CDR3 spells CASSLGEAPLNEQFF. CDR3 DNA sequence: TGCGCCAGCAGCTTGGGGGAGGCCCCCTTAAATGAGCAGTTCTTC.

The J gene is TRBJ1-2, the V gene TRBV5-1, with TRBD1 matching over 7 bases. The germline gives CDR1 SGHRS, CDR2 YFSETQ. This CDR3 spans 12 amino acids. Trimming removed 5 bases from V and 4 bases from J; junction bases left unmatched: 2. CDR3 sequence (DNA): TGCGCCAGCAGGCGGGACAGCTATGGCTACACCTTC. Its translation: CASRRDSYGYTF.

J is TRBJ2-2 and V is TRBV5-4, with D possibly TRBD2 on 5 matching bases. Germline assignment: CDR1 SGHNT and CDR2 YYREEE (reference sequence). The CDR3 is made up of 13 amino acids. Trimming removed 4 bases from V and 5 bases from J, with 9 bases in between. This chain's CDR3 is CASSVRGTGELFF. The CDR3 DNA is TGTGCCAGCAGCGTGAGAGGGACCGGGGAGCTGTTTTTT. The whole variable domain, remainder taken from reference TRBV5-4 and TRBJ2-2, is ETGVTQSPTHLIKTRGQQVTLRCSSQSGHNTVSWYQQALGQGPQFIFQYYREEENGRGNFPPRFSGLQFPNYSSELNVNALELDDSALYLCASSVRGTGELFFGEGSRLTVL.

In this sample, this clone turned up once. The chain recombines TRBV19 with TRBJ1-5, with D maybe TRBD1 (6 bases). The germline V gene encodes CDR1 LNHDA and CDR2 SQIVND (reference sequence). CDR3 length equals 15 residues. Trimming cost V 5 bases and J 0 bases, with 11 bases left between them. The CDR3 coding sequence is TGTGCCAGTAGTTTGCAGGGGCTTAGCAATCAGCCCCAGCATTTT. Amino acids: CASSLQGLSNQPQHF.

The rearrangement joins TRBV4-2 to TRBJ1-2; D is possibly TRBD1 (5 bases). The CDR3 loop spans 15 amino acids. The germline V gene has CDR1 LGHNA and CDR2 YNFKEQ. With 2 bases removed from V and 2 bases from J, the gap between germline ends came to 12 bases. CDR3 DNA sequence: TGTGCCAGCAGCCAAAATTCTCGGGGGAACTATGGCTACACCTTC. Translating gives CASSQNSRGNYGYTF.

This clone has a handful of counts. The CDR3 DNA reads TGTGCCAGCAGCGCTTATAGCAATCAGCCCCAGCATTTT. Translating gives CASSAYSNQPQHF. The chain is built from TRBV9 and TRBJ1-5; D remains ambiguous. V lost 3 bases and J 0 bases, leaving 4 bases between the germline ends. The CDR3 covers 13 residues. CDR1 and CDR2 from the germline V gene are SGDLS and YYNGEE.

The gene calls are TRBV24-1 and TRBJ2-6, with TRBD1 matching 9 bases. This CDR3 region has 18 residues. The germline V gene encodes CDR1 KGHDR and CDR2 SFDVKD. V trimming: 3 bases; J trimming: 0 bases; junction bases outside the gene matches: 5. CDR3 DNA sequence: TGTGCCACCAGTGATCAACAGGGGGCTGGCTCTGGGGCCAACGTCCTGACTTTC. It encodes CATSDQQGAGSGANVLTF.

The CDR3 loop is CASSLSEGTDTQYF. The CDR3 DNA is TGTGCCAGCAGCTTGTCCGAGGGCACAGATACGCAGTATTTT. V and J are TRBV5-5 and TRBJ2-3; D is unclear. The germline V gene encodes CDR1 SGHKS and CDR2 YYEKEE (reference sequence). Trimming cost V 1 base and J 1 base, with 7 bases left between them. CDR3 length equals 14 residues.

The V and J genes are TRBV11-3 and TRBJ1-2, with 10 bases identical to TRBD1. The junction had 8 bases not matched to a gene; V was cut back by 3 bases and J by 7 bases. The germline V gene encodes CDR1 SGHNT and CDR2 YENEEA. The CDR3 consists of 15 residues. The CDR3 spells CASSLGGTGAAGYTF. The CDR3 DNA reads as TGTGCCAGCAGCTTGGGCGGGACAGGGGCGGCTGGCTACACCTTC.

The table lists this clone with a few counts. Written as DNA, the CDR3 is TGTGCAACACGACTAGCGGGGGGGCCGGAAGAGACCCAGTACTTC. Protein sequence: CATRLAGGPEETQYF. The chain uses TRBV18 and TRBJ2-5; 14 bases line up with TRBD2. The germline CDR1 and CDR2 sequences are KGHSH and LQKENI. This CDR3 has 15 amino acids.

For the CDR3, the DNA is TGCGCCAGCAGAGTACCCCCTTCCGGGACACGAACTTTCAACACTGAAGCTTTCTTT. Translating it yields CASRVPPSGTRTFNTEAFF. The V and J genes are TRBV4-1 and TRBJ1-1, with D possibly being TRBD1 (6 bases). Trimming shortened V by 6 bases and J by 2 bases, and 28 bases separated the two germline ends. The CDR3 is 19 amino acids. Germline assignment: CDR1 MGHRA and CDR2 YSYEKL.

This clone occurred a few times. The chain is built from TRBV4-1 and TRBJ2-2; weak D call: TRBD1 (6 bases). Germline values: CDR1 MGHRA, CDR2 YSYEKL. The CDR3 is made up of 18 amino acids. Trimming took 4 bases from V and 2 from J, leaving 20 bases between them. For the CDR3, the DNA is TGCGCCAGCAGCCGCATTTGGACAGATCGAAGAAACACCGGGGAGCTGTTTTTT. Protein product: CASSRIWTDRRNTGELFF.

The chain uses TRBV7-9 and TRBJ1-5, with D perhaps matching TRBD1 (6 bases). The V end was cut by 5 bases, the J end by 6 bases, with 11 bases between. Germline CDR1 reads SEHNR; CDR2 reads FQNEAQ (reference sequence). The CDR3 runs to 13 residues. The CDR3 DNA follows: TGTGCCAGCAGCCCGGGGGGCGGTCAGCCCCAGCATTTT. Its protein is CASSPGGGQPQHF.

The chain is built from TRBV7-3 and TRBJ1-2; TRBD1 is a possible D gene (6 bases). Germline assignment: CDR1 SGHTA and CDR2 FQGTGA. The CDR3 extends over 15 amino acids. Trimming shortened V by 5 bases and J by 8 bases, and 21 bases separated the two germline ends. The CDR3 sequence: CASSQTGAGARGYTF. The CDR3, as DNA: TGTGCCAGCAGCCAAACCGGGGCGGGGGCTCGGGGCTACACCTTC.

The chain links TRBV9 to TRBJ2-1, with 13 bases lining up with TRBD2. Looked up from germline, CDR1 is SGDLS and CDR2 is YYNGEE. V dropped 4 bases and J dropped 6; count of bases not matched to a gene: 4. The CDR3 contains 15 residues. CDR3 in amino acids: CASSRTSGGANEQFF. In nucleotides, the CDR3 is TGTGCCAGCAGCCGTACTAGCGGGGGGGCCAATGAGCAGTTCTTC.

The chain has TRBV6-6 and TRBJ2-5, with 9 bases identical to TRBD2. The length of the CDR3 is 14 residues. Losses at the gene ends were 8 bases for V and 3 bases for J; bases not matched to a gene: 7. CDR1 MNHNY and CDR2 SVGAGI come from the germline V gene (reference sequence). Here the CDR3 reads CASASGGGEETQYF. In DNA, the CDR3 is TGTGCCAGCGCCTCGGGCGGGGGGGAAGAGACCCAGTACTTC.

The DNA of the CDR3 is TGTGCCAGCAGCTTAGGGCCGACAGTTATCAACTATGGCTACACCTTC. It encodes CASSLGPTVINYGYTF. The chain combines TRBV11-2 with TRBJ1-2; D possibly corresponds to TRBD1 (5 bases). V was cut by 1 base and J by 2 bases, with 14 bases left in between. Germline V gene lookup returns CDR1 SGHAT and CDR2 FQNNGV. This CDR3 has 16 amino acids.

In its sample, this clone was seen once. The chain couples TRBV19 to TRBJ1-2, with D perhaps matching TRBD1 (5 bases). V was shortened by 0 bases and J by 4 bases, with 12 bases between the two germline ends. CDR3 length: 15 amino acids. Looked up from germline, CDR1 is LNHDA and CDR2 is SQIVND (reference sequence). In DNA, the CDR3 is TGTGCCAGTAGTATAGATCAGGGATTCCCCTATGGCTACACCTTC. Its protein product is CASSIDQGFPYGYTF. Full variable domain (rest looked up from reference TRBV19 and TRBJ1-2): DGGITQSPKYLFRKEGQNVTLSCEQNLNHDAMYWYRQDPGQGLRLIYYSQIVNDFQKGDIAEGYSVSREKKESFPLTVTSAQKNPTAFYLCASSIDQGFPYGYTFGSGTRLTVV.

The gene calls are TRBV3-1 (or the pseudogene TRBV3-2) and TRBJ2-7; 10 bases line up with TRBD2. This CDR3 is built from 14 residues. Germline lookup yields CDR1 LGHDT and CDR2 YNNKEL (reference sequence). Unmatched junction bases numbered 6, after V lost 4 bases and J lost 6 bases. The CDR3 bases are TGTGCCAGCAGCCGCAGCGGGGGGGCGCGCGAGCAGTACTTC. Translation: CASSRSGGAREQYF.

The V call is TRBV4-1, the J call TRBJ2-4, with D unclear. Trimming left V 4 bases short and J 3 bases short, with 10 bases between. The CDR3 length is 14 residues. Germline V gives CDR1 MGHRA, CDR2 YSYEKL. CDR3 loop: CASSPVGGKNIQYF. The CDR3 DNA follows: TGCGCCAGCAGCCCTGTAGGCGGCAAAAACATTCAGTACTTC.

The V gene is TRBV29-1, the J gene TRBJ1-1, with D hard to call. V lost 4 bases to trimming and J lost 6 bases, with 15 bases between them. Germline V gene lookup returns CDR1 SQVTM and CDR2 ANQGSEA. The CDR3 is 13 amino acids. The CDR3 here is CSVAPLRVSEAFF. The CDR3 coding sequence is TGCAGCGTTGCCCCCCTTCGGGTCTCTGAAGCTTTCTTT. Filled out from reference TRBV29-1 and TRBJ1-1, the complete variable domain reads SAVISQKPSRDICQRGTSLTIQCQVDSQVTMMFWYRQQPGQSLTLIATANQGSEATYESGFVIDKFPISRPNLTFSTLTVSNMSPEDSSIYLCSVAPLRVSEAFFGQGTRLTVV.

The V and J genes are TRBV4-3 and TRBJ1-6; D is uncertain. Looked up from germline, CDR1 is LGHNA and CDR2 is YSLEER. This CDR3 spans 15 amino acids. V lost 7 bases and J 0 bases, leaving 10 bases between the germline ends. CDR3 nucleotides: TGCGCCAGCAAGGAGGGCCTCTCCTATAATTCACCCCTCCACTTT. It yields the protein CASKEGLSYNSPLHF.

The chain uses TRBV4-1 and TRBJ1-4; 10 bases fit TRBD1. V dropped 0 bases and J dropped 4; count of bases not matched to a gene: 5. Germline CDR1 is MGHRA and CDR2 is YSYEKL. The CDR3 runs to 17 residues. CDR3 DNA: TGCGCCAGCAGCCAAGATGACAGGGGGCACGTTAATGAAAAACTGTTTTTT. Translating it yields CASSQDDRGHVNEKLFF.

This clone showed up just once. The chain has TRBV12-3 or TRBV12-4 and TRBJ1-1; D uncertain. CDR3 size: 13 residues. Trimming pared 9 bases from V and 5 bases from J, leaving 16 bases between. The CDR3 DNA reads TGTGCCAGTCATCAACCTCCGGGGACTGAAGCTTTCTTT. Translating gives CASHQPPGTEAFF.

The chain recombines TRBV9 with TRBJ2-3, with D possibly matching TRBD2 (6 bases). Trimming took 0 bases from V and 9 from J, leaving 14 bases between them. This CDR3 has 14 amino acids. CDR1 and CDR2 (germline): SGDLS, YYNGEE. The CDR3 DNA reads TGTGCCAGCAGCGTAGGGGACTCTTCGAGGACGCAGTATTTT. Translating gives CASSVGDSSRTQYF. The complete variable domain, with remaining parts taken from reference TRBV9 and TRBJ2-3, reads DSGVTQTPKHLITATGQRVTLRCSPRSGDLSVYWYQQSLDQGLQFLIQYYNGEERAKGNILERFSAQQFPDLHSELNLSSLELGDSALYFCASSVGDSSRTQYFGPGTRLTVL.

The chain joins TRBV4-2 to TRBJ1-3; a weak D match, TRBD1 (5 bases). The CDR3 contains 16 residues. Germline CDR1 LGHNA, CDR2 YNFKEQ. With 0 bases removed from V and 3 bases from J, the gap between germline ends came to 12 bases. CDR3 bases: TGTGCCAGCAGCCAAGACCGTAGGGGAGGTGGAAACACCATATATTTT. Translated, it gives CASSQDRRGGGNTIYF.

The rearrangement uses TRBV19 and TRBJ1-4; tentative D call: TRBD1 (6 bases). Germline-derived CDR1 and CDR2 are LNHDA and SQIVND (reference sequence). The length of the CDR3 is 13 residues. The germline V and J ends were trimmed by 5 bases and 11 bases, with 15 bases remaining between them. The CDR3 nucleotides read TGTGCCAGTAGTGCCCTCCAGGGGCGGAAACTGTTTTTT. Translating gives CASSALQGRKLFF.